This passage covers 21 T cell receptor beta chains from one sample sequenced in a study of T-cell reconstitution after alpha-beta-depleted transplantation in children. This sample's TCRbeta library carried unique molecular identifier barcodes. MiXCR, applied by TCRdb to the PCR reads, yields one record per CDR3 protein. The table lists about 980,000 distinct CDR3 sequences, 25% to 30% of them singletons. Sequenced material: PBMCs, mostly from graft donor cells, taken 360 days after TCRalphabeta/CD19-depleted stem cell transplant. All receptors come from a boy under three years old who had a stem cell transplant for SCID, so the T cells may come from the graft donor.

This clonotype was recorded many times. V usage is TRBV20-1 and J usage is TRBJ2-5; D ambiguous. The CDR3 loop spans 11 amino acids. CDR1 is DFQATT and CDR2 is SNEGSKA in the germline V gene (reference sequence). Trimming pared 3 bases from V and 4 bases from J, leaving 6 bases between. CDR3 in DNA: TGCAGTGCTAGCTCGGGAGAGACCCAGTACTTC. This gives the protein CSASSGETQYF.

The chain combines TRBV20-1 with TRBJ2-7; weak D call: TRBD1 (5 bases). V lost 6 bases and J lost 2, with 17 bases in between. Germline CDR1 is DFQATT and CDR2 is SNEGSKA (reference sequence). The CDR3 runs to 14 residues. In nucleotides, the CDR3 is TGCAGTGCCACCCGGGCCCAGGGTACCTACGAGCAGTACTTC. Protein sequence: CSATRAQGTYEQYF.

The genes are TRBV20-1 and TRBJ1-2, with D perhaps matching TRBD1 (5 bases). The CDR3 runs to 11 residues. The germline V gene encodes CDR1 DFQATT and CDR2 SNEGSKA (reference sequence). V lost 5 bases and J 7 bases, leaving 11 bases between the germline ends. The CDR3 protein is CSALAGSGYTF. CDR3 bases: TGCAGTGCTTTGGCAGGGTCTGGCTACACCTTC.

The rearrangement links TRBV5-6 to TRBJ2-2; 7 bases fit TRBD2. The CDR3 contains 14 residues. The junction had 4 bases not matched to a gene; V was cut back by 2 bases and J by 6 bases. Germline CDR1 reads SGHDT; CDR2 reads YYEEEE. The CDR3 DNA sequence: TGTGCCAGCAGCTTCGGGGGGTTGGCCGGGGAGCTGTTTTTT. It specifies CASSFGGLAGELFF.

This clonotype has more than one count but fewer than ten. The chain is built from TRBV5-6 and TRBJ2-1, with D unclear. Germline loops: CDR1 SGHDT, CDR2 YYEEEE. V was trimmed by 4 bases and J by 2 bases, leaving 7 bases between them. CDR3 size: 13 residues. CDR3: CASSPDAYNEQFF. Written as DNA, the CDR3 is TGTGCCAGCAGCCCGGACGCCTACAATGAGCAGTTCTTC.

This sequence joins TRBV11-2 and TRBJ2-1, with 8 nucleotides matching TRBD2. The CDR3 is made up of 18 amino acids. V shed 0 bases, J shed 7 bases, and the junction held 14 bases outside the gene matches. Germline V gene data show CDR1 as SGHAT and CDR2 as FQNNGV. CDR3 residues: CASSLDPLLAGALNEQFF. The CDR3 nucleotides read TGTGCCAGCAGCTTAGATCCCCTCCTAGCGGGTGCTTTAAATGAGCAGTTCTTC. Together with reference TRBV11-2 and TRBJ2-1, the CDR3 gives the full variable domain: EAGVAQSPRYKIIEKRQSVAFWCNPISGHATLYWYQQILGQGPKLLIQFQNNGVVDDSQLPKDRFSAERLKGVDSTLKIQPAKLEDSAVYLCASSLDPLLAGALNEQFFGPGTRLTVL.

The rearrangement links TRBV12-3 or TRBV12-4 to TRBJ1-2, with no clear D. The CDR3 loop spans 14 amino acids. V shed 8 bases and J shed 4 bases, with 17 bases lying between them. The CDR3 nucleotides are TGTGCCAGCTCCCCGTGGAGGATCGGCTATGGCTACACCTTC. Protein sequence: CASSPWRIGYGYTF.

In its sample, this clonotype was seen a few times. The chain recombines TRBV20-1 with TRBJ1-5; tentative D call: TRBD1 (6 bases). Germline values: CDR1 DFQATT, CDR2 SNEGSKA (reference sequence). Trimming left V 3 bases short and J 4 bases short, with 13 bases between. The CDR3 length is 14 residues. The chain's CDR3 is CSASPGQQNQPQHF. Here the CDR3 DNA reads TGCAGTGCTAGTCCAGGACAGCAAAATCAGCCCCAGCATTTT.

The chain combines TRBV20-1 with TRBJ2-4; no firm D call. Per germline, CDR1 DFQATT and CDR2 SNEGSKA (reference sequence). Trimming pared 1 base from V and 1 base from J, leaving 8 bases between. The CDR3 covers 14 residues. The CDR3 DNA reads TGCAGTGCTAGAGTGGGGATCGCCAAAAACATTCAGTACTTC. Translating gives CSARVGIAKNIQYF.

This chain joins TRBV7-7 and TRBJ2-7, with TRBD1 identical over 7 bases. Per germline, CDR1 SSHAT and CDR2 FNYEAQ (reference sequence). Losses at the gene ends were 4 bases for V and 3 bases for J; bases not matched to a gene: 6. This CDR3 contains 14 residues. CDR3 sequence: CASSYGTDSYEQYF. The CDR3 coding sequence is TGTGCCAGCAGCTATGGGACAGATAGCTACGAGCAGTACTTC.

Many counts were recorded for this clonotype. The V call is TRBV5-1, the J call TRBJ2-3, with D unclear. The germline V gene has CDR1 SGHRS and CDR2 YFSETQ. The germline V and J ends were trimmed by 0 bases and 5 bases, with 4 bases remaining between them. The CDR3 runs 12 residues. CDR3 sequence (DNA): TGCGCCAGCAGCTTGGATGTAGATACGCAGTATTTT. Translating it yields CASSLDVDTQYF.

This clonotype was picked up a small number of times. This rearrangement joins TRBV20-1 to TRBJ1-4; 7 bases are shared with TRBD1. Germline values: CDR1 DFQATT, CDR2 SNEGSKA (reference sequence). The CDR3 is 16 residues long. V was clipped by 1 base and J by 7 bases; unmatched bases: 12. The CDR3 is CSARARQGLQREKLFF. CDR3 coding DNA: TGCAGTGCTAGAGCAAGACAGGGTTTACAACGTGAAAAACTGTTTTTT.

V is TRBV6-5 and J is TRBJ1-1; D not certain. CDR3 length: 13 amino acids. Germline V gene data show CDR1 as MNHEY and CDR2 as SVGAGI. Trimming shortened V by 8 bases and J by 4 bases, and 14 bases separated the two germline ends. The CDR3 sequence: CASGWGVSTEAFF. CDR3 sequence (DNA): TGTGCCAGCGGCTGGGGAGTTAGCACTGAAGCTTTCTTT.

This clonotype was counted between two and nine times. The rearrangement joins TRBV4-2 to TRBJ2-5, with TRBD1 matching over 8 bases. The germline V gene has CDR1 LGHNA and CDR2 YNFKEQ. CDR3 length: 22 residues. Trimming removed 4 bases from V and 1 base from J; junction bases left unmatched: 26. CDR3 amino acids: CASSPYGGSILGQGPFQETQYF. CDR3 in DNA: TGTGCCAGCAGCCCTTATGGGGGGAGCATATTAGGACAGGGACCCTTCCAAGAGACCCAGTACTTC.

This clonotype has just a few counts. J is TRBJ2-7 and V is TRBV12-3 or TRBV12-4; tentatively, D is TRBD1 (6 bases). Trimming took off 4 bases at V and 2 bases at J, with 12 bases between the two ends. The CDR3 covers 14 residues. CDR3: CASSSQGHPYEQYF. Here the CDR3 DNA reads TGTGCCAGCAGTTCCCAGGGACATCCCTACGAGCAGTACTTC.

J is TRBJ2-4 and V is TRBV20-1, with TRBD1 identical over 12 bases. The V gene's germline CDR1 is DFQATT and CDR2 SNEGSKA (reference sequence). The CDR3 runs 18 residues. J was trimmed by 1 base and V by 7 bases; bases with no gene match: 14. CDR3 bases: TGCAGTGGCCTCCTCCGGGACAGGGGGCCCTTGGCCAAAAACATTCAGTACTTC. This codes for CSGLLRDRGPLAKNIQYF.

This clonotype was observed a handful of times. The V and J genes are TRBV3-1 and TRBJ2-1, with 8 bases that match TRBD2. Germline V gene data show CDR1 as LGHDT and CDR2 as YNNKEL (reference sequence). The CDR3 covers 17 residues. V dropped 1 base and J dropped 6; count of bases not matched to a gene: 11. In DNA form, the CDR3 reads TGTGCCAGCAGCCAAGCAGTCCAGGGACTAGGGGGCAATGAGCAGTTCTTC. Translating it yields CASSQAVQGLGGNEQFF.

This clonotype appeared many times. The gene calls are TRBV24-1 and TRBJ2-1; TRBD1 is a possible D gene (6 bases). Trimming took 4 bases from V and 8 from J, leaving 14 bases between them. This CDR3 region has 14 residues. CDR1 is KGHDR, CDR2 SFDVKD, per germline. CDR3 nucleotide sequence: TGTGCCACCAGTGAACCATACAGGGATCATGAGCAGTTCTTC. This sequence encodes CATSEPYRDHEQFF.

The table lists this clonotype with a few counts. The CDR3 nucleotides read TGTGCCAGCAGTTACTCAAGGGGGCGGATCTATGGCTACACCTTC. It encodes CASSYSRGRIYGYTF. The gene calls are TRBV6-5 and TRBJ1-2; 7 nucleotides line up with TRBD1. The CDR3 has 15 residues. CDR1 and CDR2 (germline): MNHEY, SVGAGI. The V segment lost 0 bases and the J segment 4 bases; nucleotides outside the gene matches: 5.

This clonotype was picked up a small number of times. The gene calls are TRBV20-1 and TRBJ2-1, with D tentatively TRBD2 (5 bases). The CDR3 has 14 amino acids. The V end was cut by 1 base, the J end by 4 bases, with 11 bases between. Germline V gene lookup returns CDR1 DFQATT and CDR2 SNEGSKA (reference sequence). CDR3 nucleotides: TGCAGTGCTAGAGCTCCCCGGAGGTACAATGAGCAGTTCTTC. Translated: CSARAPRRYNEQFF.

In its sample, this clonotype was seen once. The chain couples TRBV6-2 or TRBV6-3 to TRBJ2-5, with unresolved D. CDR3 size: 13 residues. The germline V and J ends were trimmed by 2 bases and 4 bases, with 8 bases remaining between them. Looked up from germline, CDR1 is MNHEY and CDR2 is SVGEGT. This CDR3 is CASSYRVSETQYF. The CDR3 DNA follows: TGTGCCAGCAGTTACAGGGTATCAGAGACCCAGTACTTC.